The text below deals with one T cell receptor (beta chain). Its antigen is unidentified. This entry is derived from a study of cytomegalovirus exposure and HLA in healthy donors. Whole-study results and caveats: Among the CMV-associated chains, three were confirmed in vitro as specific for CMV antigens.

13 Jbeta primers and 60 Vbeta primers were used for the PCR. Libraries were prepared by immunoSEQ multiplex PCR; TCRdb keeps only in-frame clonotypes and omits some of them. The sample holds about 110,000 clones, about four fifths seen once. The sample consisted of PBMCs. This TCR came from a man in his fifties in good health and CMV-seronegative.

CDR3 protein: CASSWRQGSSYNEQFF. DNA for the CDR3: TGTGCCAGCAGCTGGAGACAGGGGAGCTCCTACAATGAGCAGTTCTTC. The V and J genes are TRBV7-8 and TRBJ2-1; 8 bases align to TRBD1. Germline values: CDR1 SGHVS, CDR2 FQNEAQ. The ends lost 4 bases at V and 0 bases at J; junction bases unmatched: 5. This CDR3 region has 16 residues.